What follows are 14 T cell receptor beta chains derived from one specimen sequenced in a study of shared clonotypes between healthy human individuals. Naive CD8 cells, CD45RO-negative and positively selected for CCR7, excluded terminally differentiated effector memory CD45RA+ cells. The assay was immunoSEQ multiplex PCR, and TCRdb's table has in-frame clones only and misses some. The sample consists of 1.5 million to 2.5 million clones, roughly 94% of them appearing once. Input material: naive CD8+ T cells sorted from blood. Receptors were obtained from a man between 18 and 35 years old in good health.

V is TRBV4-2 and J is TRBJ2-3; weak D call: TRBD2 (6 bases). The germline V gene has CDR1 LGHNA and CDR2 YNFKEQ. The CDR3 covers 16 residues. Trimming shortened V by 8 bases and J by 4 bases, and 22 bases separated the two germline ends. The CDR3 reads CASVPSNGEEPDTQYF. CDR3 in DNA: TGTGCCAGCGTTCCTAGTAACGGGGAGGAGCCAGATACGCAGTATTTT.

CDR3: CASSYKTGTLGSPLHF. As DNA, the CDR3 is TGTGCCAGCAGCTATAAAACCGGGACATTAGGATCACCCCTCCACTTT. This chain links TRBV5-4 with TRBJ1-6, with D perhaps matching TRBD1 (6 bases). From germline, CDR1 is SGHNT and CDR2 YYREEE (reference sequence). This CDR3 contains 16 residues. Trimming cost V 3 bases and J 10 bases, with 20 bases left between them.

V usage is TRBV28 and J usage is TRBJ1-6; D may be TRBD1 (5 bases). The germline V gene has CDR1 MDHEN and CDR2 SYDVKM. This CDR3 contains 16 residues. Trimming shortened V by 6 bases and J by 11 bases, and 23 bases separated the two germline ends. The CDR3 nucleotides read TGTGCCAGCAGGACTACCAGGGAGGGGTATGGGCCACCCCTCCACTTT. Protein sequence: CASRTTREGYGPPLHF.

This chain connects TRBV27 to TRBJ2-6, with D perhaps TRBD1 or TRBD2 (5 bases each). V lost 8 bases and J lost 0, with 17 bases in between. The germline gives CDR1 MNHEY, CDR2 SMNVEV (reference sequence). The CDR3 is made up of 17 amino acids. CDR3 nucleotide sequence: TGTGCCAGCTCAGTCCGGGACGGCAACTCTGGGGCCAACGTCCTGACTTTC. Translation gives CASSVRDGNSGANVLTF.

The genes are TRBV18 and TRBJ2-7; 8 positions match TRBD1. This CDR3 has 16 amino acids. The V gene's germline CDR1 is KGHSH and CDR2 LQKENI. V dropped 0 bases and J dropped 0; count of bases not matched to a gene: 4. DNA for the CDR3: TGTGCCAGCTCACCACCGGACAGGGCTGCCTCCTACGAGCAGTACTTC. Amino acid sequence: CASSPPDRAASYEQYF.

In regard to this clone: Other DNA sequences in the same sample also yield this CDR3. CDR3 nucleotide sequence: TGTGCCAGCAGTTATTCGGTTGAAGCTTTCTTT. It is translated as CASSYSVEAFF. J is TRBJ1-1 and V is TRBV6-6; D is unresolved. Between the trimmed V and J ends, which lost 3 bases and 7 bases, there was a span of 6 bases. The germline V gene encodes CDR1 MNHNY and CDR2 SVGAGI (reference sequence). The length of the CDR3 is 11 residues.

Details on this clone: Other DNA sequences from this sample encode an identical CDR3 as well. This sequence joins TRBV6-1 and TRBJ2-7; TRBD1 might be the D (6 bases). V lost 2 bases and J lost 2, with 16 bases in between. The CDR3 is 16 amino acids. CDR1 and CDR2 (germline): MNHNS, SASEGT. The CDR3 loop reads CASSEWGGEGAYEQYF. CDR3 nucleotides: TGTGCCAGCAGTGAATGGGGTGGCGAGGGGGCCTACGAGCAGTACTTC.

CDR3 protein: CASSPTGFYEQYF. The CDR3 DNA is TGTGCCAGCAGCCCTACAGGATTCTACGAGCAGTACTTC. V and J are TRBV5-6 and TRBJ2-7, with D possibly being TRBD1 (5 bases). V was clipped by 4 bases and J by 3 bases, with 11 bases between them. The CDR3 covers 13 residues. The germline V gene encodes CDR1 SGHDT and CDR2 YYEEEE.

In regard to this clone: It may be a read error: a sequence one base away is much more abundant. Other DNA sequences from this sample encode an identical CDR3 as well. CDR3 protein: CASSFGSSYEQYF. CDR3 in DNA: TGTGCCAGCAGCTTTGGGAGCTCCTACGAGCAGTACTTC. The V gene is TRBV11-2, the J gene TRBJ2-7, with a possible D match to TRBD2 (5 bases). Germline-derived CDR1 and CDR2 are SGHAT and FQNNGV. This CDR3 comprises 13 residues. Trimming pared 3 bases from V and 0 bases from J, leaving 6 bases between.

The chain couples TRBV7-6 to TRBJ1-1; D call uncertain. V was cut by 5 bases and J by 9 bases, with 16 bases left in between. The germline V gene has CDR1 SGHVS and CDR2 FNYEAQ. The CDR3 is 13 residues long. DNA of the CDR3: TGTGCCAGCAGCCCAGGCCTGAGTAGTCAAGCTTTCTTT. Translation: CASSPGLSSQAFF.

V gene TRBV9 combines with J gene TRBJ1-1, with 8 bases that match TRBD1. The CDR3 is made up of 17 amino acids. The V segment lost 3 bases and the J segment 0 bases; nucleotides outside the gene matches: 10. Germline V gene data show CDR1 as SGDLS and CDR2 as YYNGEE. The chain's CDR3 is CASSAFPRGQVNTEAFF. Here the CDR3 DNA reads TGTGCCAGCAGCGCGTTTCCCAGGGGACAGGTGAACACTGAAGCTTTCTTT.

The J gene is TRBJ2-1, the V gene TRBV9; TRBD1 aligns across 10 bases. Germline loops: CDR1 SGDLS, CDR2 YYNGEE. V shed 0 bases, J shed 8 bases, and the junction held 5 bases outside the gene matches. The CDR3 is 15 residues long. CDR3 sequence reads: CASSVVGTGVYEQFF. CDR3 nucleotide sequence: TGTGCCAGCAGCGTAGTCGGGACAGGGGTCTATGAGCAGTTCTTC. Together with reference TRBV9 and TRBJ2-1, the CDR3 gives the full variable domain: DSGVTQTPKHLITATGQRVTLRCSPRSGDLSVYWYQQSLDQGLQFLIQYYNGEERAKGNILERFSAQQFPDLHSELNLSSLELGDSALYFCASSVVGTGVYEQFFGPGTRLTVL.

The V call is TRBV4-1, the J call TRBJ2-5; 11 bases fit TRBD2. Germline V lookup: CDR1 MGHRA, CDR2 YSYEKL. J was trimmed by 2 bases and V by 5 bases; bases with no gene match: 4. The CDR3 has 15 residues. The CDR3 loop reads CASSWTSGPQETQYF. DNA for the CDR3: TGCGCCAGCAGCTGGACTAGCGGGCCACAAGAGACCCAGTACTTC.

The chain uses TRBV7-3 and TRBJ1-6; the match to TRBD1 covers 7 bases. V lost 2 bases and J lost 9; bases outside the gene matches: 4. Germline CDR1 is SGHTA and CDR2 is FQGTGA. This CDR3 comprises 14 residues. CDR3 sequence reads: CASSLSQGGSPLHF. DNA of the CDR3: TGTGCCAGCAGCTTATCCCAGGGGGGTTCACCCCTCCACTTT.